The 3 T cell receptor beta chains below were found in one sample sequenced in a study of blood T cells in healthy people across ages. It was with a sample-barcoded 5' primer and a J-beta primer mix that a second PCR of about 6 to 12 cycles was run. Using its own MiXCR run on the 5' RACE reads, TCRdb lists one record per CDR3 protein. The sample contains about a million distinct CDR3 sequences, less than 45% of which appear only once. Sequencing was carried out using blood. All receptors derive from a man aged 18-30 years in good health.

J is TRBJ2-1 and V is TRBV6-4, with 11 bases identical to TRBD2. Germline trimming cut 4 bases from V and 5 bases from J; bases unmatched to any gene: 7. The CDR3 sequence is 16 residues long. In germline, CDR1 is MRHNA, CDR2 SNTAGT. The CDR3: CASSGDTSGSNNEQFF. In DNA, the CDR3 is TGTGCCAGCAGTGGAGACACTAGCGGGAGTAACAATGAGCAGTTCTTC.

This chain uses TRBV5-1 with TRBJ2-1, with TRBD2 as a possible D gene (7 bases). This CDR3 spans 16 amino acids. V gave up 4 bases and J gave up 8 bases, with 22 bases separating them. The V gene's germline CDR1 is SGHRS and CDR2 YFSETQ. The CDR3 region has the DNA TGCGCCAGCAGCCCGCACAGGGCGGCGGGAGTCGATGAGCAGTTCTTC. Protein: CASSPHRAAGVDEQFF.

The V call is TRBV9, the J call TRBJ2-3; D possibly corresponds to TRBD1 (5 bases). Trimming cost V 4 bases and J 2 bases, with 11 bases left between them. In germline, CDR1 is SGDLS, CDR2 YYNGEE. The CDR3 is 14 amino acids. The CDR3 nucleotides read TGTGCCAGCAGCTTGGACATTCTCACAGATACGCAGTATTTT. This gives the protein CASSLDILTDTQYF.